The entry below describes one T cell receptor (beta chain). Its antigen is as yet unknown. The junction does not match germline at one end; this may be a read error. Healthy people donating bone marrow made up the donors. Germline values: CDR1 SEHNR, CDR2 FQNEAQ (reference sequence). The CDR3 loop spans 8 amino acids. The source of the sample is a study of cytomegalovirus exposure and HLA in healthy donors. Overall study results and limits: Researchers counted around 160 TCR beta chains as cytomegalovirus-associated.

This PCR relied on a set of 60 Vbeta primers and 13 Jbeta primers. Assay used: immunoSEQ multiplex PCR; TCRdb lists only in-frame clones, some missing. Here the sample spans roughly 76,000 clones, about nine tenths being singletons. The sequencing input was PBMCs. The TCR originated in a woman in her thirties in good health and CMV-seronegative. This sequence joins TRBV7-9 and TRBJ1-1, with unresolved D. CDR3 loop: CSSSLNSF. The CDR3 DNA is TGTTCCAGCAGCTTAAATAGTTTT.